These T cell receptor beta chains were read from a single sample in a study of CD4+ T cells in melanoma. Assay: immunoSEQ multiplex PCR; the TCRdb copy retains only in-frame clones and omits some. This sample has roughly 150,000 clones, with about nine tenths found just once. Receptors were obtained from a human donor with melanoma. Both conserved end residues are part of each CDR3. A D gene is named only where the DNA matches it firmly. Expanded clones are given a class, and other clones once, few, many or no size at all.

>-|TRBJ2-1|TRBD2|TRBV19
TGTGCCAGTGAGGACGTAAGCGGGGGCCCCAATGAGCAGTTCTTC
CASEDVSGGPNEQFF
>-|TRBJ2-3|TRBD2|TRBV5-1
TGCGCCAGCAGCTTGGGCGGGCTAGCGGGGGACAATACGCAGTATTTT
CASSLGGLAGDNTQYF
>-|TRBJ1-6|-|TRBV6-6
TGTGCCAGCAAATCGGGGTCCTATAATTCACCCCTCCACTTT
CASKSGSYNSPLHF
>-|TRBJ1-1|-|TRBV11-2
TGTGCCAGCAGCTTATACGTAGACAGCGAAGCTTTCTTT
CASSLYVDSEAFF
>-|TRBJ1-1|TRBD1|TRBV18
TGTGCCAGCTCACCGGTGGGGACAGGGGCCGAACAAGGGGCTTTCTTT
CASSPVGTGAEQGAFF
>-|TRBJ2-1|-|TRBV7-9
TGTGCCAGCAGCTCAGGAGAGTTCTTC
CASSSGEFF
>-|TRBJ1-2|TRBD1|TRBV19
TGTGCCAGTAGTATTTCGGGACAGGAATACTATGGCTACACCTTC
CASSISGQEYYGYTF
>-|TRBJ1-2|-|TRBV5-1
TGCGCCAGCAGCCCGGGACACCCTAACTATGGCTACACCTTC
CASSPGHPNYGYTF
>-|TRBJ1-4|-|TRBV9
TGTGCCAGCAGCGTAGACGGGACTAAAAATGAAAAACTGTTTTTT
CASSVDGTKNEKLFF
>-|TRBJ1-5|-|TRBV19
TGTGCCACCACCTCCAGACGGCCCATCGGGCAGCCCCAGCATTTT
CATTSRRPIGQPQHF
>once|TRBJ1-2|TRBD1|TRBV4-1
TGCGCCAGCAGCAAAGGAAGTGGGGACAGGGCGGAGGGCTACACCTTC
CASSKGSGDRAEGYTF
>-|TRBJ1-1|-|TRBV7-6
TGTGCCAGCAGCTTAGACGAGAACACTGAAGCTTTCTTT
CASSLDENTEAFF
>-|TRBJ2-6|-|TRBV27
TGTGCCAGCAGTTCACTAACTGGGGCCAACGTCCTGACTTTC
CASSSLTGANVLTF
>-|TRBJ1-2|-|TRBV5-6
TGTGCCAGCAGCTTCGGGGATAACTATGGCTACACCTTC
CASSFGDNYGYTF
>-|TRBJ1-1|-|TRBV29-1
TGCAGCGTTTATAGAGGGGCTTCTCAAGAGGAAGCTTTCTTT
CSVYRGASQEEAFF
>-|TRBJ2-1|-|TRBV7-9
TGTGCCAGCAGCTTAGATGCATGGTTCAATGAGCAGTTCTTC
CASSLDAWFNEQFF
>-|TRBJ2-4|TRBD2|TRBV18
TGTGCCAGCTCACCCCCCCCGGGGGGGGACATTCAGTACTTC
CASSPPPGGDIQYF
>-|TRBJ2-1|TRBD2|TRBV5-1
TGCGCCAGCAGCTTAATGACTAGCCACGATGAGCAGTTCTTC
CASSLMTSHDEQFF
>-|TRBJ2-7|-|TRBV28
TGTGCCAGCACGGGTGGGGGGGCTGGGGGCTACGAGCAGTACTTC
CASTGGGAGGYEQYF
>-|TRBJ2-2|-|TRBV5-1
TGCGCCAGCAGCTTCGGCACCGGGGAGCTGTTTTTT
CASSFGTGELFF
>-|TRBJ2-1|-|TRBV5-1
TGCGCCAGCAGCTTGGTGGACAGTTACAATGAGCAGTTCTTC
CASSLVDSYNEQFF
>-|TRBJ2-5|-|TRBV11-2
TGTGCCAGCAGCAAGAGGGCGCTCCCGTCGTTCCAAGAGACCCAGTACTTC
CASSKRALPSFQETQYF
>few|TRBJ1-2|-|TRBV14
TGTGCCAGCAGCCACGGGCCTTCCTATGGCTACACCTTC
CASSHGPSYGYTF
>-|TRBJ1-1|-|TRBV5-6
TGTGCCAGCAGCTTGACAGGGAGCTTGAACACTGAAGCTTTCTTT
CASSLTGSLNTEAFF
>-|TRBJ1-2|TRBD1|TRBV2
TGTGCCAGCAGTCGACAGGGCCCTGGCTACACCTTC
CASSRQGPGYTF
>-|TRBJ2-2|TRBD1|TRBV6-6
TGTGCCACCGGGACAGGGAACACCGGGGAGCTGTTTTTT
CATGTGNTGELFF
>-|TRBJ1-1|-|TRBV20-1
TGCAGTGCTTGGGCGGGGGCCCAAGCTTTCTTT
CSAWAGAQAFF
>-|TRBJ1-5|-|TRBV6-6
TGTGCCAGCGGGCAGATTAGCAATCAGCCCCAGCATTTT
CASGQISNQPQHF
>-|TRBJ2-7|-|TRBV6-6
TGTGCCAGCAGCGATCCACTAGGCCCGGGTACCTACGAGCAGTACTTC
CASSDPLGPGTYEQYF
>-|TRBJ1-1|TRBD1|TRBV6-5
TGTGCCAGCAGTTACTCGGGACAGGGAGGGGACACTGAAGCTTTCTTT
CASSYSGQGGDTEAFF
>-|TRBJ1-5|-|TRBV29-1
TGCAGCGCGAAAGGGGGTGGCAATCAGCCCCAGCATTTT
CSAKGGGNQPQHF
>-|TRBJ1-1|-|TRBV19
TGTGCCAGTAGACCCCAGGCCTTGAACACTGAAGCTTTCTTT
CASRPQALNTEAFF
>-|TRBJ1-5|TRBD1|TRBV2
TGTGCCAGCAGTCGGACAGGGAGCAATCAGCCCCAGCATTTT
CASSRTGSNQPQHF
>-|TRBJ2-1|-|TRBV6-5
TGTGCCAGCAGTTACTCGCGTACACTCAATGAGCAGTTCTTC
CASSYSRTLNEQFF
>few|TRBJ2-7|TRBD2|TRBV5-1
TGCGCCAGCAGCACGGGGGGAAACGCCTTCGGGCCCTACGAGCAGTACTTC
CASSTGGNAFGPYEQYF
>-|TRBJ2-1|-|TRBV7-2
TGTGCCAGCAGCTTAGGCGGGGGCCTCTACAATGAGCAGTTCTTC
CASSLGGGLYNEQFF
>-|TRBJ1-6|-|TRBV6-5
TGTGCCCGACCAATCAGATCCTATAATTCACCCCTCCACTTT
CARPIRSYNSPLHF
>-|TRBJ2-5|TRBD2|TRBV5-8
TGTGCCAGCAGCACGACTAGCGGGGGGGGAGAGACCCAGTACTTC
CASSTTSGGGETQYF
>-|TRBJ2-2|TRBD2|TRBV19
TGTGCCGGACGGGGAGGGTCTACGGACACCGGGGAGCTGTTTTTT
CAGRGGSTDTGELFF
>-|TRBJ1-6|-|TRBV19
TGTGCCAGTAGGGTACGCAATTCACCCCTCCACTTT
CASRVRNSPLHF
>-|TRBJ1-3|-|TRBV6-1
TGTGCCAGCAGTGAAAGGGGAACCATATATTTT
CASSERGTIYF
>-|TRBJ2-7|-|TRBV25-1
TGTGCCAGCGGCGCTGGGGGAAGGTACGAGCAGTACTTC
CASGAGGRYEQYF
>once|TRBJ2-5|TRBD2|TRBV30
TGTGCCTGGGGACTAGCGGGGGTCTGGGAGGAGACCCAGTACTTC
CAWGLAGVWEETQYF
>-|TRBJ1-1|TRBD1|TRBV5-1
TGCGCCAGCAGCTCGGACAGGGTGGGCACTGAAGCTTTCTTT
CASSSDRVGTEAFF
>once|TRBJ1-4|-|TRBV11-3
TGTGCCAGCTCACGGACCTCGGCACCGAATGAAAAACTGTTTTTT
CASSRTSAPNEKLFF
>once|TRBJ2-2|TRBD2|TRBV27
TGTGCCAGCAGTCAGCGGGGGCGCGACACCGGGGAGCTGTTTTTT
CASSQRGRDTGELFF
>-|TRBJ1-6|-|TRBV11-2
TGTGCCAGCACCCTCAGGGGTGGAGATTCACCCCTCCACTTT
CASTLRGGDSPLHF
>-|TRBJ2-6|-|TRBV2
TGTGCCAGCAGTTCGTCCGCCGTGGGGCGCGGGGCCAACGTCCTGACTTTC
CASSSSAVGRGANVLTF
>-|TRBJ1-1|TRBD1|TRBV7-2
TGTGCCAGCAGCTTGCGACAGGGCGGCACTGAAGCTTTCTTT
CASSLRQGGTEAFF